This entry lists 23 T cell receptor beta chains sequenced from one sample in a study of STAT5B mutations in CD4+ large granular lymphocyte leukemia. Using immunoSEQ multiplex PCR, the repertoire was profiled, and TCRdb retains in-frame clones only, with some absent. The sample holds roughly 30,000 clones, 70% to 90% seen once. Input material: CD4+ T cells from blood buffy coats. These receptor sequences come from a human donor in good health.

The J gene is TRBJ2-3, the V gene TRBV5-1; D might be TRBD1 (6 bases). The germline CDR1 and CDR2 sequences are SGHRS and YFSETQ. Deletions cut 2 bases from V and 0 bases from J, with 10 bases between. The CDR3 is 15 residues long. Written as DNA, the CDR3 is TGCGCCAGCAGCTTACAGGGATCTAGCACAGATACGCAGTATTTT. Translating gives CASSLQGSSTDTQYF.

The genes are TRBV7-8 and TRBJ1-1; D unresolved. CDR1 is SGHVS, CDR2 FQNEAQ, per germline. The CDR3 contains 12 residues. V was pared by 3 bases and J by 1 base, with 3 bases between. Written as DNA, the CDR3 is TGTGCCAGCAGCTTCAGGAACACTGAAGCTTTCTTT. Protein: CASSFRNTEAFF.

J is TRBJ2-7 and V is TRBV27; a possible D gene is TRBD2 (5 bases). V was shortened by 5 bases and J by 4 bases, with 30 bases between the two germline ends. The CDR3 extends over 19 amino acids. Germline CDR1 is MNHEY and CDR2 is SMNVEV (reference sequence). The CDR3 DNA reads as TGTGCCAGCAGTCCCGCCAATGCATTCGGGATTATGAGAGGTTACGAGCAGTACTTC. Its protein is CASSPANAFGIMRGYEQYF.

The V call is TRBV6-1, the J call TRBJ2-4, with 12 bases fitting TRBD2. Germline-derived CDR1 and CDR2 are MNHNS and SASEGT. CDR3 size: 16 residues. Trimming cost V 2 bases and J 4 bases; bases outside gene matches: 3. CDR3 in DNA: TGTGCCAGCAGTGAATTCGGGACTAGCGGGAAAAACATTCAGTACTTC. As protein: CASSEFGTSGKNIQYF.

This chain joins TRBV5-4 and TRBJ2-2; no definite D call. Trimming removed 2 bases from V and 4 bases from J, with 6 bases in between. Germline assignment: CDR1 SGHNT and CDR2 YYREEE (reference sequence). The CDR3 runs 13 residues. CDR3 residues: CASSLSLTGELFF. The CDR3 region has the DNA TGTGCCAGCAGCTTATCCCTCACCGGGGAGCTGTTTTTT. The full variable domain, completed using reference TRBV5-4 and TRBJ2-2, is ETGVTQSPTHLIKTRGQQVTLRCSSQSGHNTVSWYQQALGQGPQFIFQYYREEENGRGNFPPRFSGLQFPNYSSELNVNALELDDSALYLCASSLSLTGELFFGEGSRLTVL.

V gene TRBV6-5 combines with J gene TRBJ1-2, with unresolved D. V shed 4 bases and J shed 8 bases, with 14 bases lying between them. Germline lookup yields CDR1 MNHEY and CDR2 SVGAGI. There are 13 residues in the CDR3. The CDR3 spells CASSFGILGGYTF. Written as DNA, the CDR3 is TGTGCCAGCAGTTTCGGGATTCTTGGGGGCTACACCTTC.

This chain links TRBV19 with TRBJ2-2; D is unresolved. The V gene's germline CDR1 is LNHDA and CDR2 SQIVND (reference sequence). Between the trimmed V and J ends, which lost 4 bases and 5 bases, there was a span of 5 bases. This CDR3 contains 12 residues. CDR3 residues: CASSKDTGELFF. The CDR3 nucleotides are TGTGCCAGTAGTAAAGATACCGGGGAGCTGTTTTTT. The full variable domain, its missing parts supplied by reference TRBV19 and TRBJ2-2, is DGGITQSPKYLFRKEGQNVTLSCEQNLNHDAMYWYRQDPGQGLRLIYYSQIVNDFQKGDIAEGYSVSREKKESFPLTVTSAQKNPTAFYLCASSKDTGELFFGEGSRLTVL.

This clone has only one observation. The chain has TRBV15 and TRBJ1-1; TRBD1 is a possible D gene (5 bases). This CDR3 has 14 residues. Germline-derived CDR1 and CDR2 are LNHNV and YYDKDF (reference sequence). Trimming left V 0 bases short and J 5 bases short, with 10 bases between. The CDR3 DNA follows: TGTGCCACCAGCAGAGATTCGGGGGAAACTGAAGCTTTCTTT. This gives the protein CATSRDSGETEAFF.

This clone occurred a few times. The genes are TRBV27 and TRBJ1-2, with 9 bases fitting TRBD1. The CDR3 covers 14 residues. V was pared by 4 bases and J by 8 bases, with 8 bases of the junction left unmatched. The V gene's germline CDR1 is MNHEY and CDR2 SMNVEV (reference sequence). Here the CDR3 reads CASSSSGTGNGYTF. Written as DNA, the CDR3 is TGTGCCAGCAGTTCCTCCGGGACAGGGAACGGCTACACCTTC.

The CDR3 is CASSFQGARDGELFF. The CDR3 DNA follows: TGCGCCAGCAGCTTTCAGGGGGCGCGGGACGGGGAGCTGTTTTTT. The rearrangement uses TRBV5-1 and TRBJ2-2, with 8 bases identical to TRBD1. The germline V gene encodes CDR1 SGHRS and CDR2 YFSETQ. This CDR3 is 15 amino acids long. J was trimmed by 7 bases and V by 2 bases; bases with no gene match: 7.

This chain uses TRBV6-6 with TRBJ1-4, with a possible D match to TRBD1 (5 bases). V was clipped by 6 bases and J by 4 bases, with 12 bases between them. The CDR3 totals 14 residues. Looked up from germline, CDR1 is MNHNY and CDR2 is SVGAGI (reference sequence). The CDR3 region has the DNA TGTGCCAGCAGACAACGGGACGGTAATGAAAAACTGTTTTTT. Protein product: CASRQRDGNEKLFF.

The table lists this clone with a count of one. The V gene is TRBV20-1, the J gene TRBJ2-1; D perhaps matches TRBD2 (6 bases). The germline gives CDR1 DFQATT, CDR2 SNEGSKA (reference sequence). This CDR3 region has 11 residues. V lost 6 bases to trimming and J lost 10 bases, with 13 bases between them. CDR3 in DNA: TGCAGTGCCGCCCGACTAGGGGAGCAGTTCTTC. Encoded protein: CSAARLGEQFF.

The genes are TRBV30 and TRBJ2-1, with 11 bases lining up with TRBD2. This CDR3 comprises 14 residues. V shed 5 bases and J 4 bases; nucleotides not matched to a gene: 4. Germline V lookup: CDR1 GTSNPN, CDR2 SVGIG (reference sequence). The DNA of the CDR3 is TGTGCCTGGGATGGGACTAGCGGTTACAATGAGCAGTTCTTC. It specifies CAWDGTSGYNEQFF.

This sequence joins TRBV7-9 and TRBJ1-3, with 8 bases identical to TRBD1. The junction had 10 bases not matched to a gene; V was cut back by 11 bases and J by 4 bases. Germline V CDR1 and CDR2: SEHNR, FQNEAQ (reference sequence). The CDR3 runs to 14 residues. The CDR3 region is CALDRAEAGNTIYF. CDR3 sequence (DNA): TGTGCCTTGGACAGGGCCGAGGCAGGAAACACCATATATTTT.

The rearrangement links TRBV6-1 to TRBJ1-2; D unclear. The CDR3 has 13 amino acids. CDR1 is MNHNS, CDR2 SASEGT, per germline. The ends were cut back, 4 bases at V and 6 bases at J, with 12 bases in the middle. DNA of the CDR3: TGTGCCAGCAGTGCACACCGCCAAAATGGCTACACCTTC. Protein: CASSAHRQNGYTF.

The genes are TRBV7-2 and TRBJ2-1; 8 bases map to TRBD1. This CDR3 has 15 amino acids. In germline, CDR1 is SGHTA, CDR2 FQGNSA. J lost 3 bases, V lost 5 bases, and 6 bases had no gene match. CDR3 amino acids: CASSIGQGLYNEQFF. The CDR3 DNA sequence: TGTGCCAGCAGCATAGGACAGGGACTCTACAATGAGCAGTTCTTC.

The CDR3, as DNA: TGTGCCAGCAGTTTTGGGAGACAGGGGGATCAGCCCCAGCATTTT. This sequence encodes CASSFGRQGDQPQHF. The chain links TRBV27 to TRBJ1-5; 9 bases agree with TRBD1. Germline assignment: CDR1 MNHEY and CDR2 SMNVEV (reference sequence). CDR3 size: 15 residues. V lost 3 bases and J lost 5; bases outside the gene matches: 5.

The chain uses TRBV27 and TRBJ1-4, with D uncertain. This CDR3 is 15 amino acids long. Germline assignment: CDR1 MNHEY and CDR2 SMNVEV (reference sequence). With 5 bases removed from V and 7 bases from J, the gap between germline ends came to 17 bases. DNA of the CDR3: TGTGCCAGCAGTCCATTGGGCGGGTTTGGTGAAAAACTGTTTTTT. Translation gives CASSPLGGFGEKLFF.

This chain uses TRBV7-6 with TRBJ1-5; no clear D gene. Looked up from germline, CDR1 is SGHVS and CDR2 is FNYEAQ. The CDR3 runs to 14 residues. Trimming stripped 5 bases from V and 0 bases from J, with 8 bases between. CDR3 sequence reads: CASSPQVSNQPQHF. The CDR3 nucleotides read TGTGCCAGCAGCCCTCAGGTTAGCAATCAGCCCCAGCATTTT.

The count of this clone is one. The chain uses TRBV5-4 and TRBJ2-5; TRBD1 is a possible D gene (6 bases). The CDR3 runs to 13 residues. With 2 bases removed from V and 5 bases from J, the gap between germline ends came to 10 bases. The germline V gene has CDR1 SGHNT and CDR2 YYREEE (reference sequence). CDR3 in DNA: TGTGCCAGCAGCTTCTGGGGGCTTGAGACCCAGTACTTC. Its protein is CASSFWGLETQYF.

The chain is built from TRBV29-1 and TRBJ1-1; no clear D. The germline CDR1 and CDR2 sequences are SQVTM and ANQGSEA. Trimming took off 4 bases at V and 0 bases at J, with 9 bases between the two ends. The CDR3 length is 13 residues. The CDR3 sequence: CSVAEAMNTEAFF. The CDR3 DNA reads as TGCAGCGTTGCCGAGGCGATGAACACTGAAGCTTTCTTT.

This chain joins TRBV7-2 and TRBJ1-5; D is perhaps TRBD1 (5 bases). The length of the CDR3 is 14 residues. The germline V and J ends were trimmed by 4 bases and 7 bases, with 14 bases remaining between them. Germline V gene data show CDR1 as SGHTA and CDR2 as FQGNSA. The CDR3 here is CASSSRGGRQPQHF. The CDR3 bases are TGTGCCAGCAGCTCAAGGGGCGGTAGGCAGCCCCAGCATTTT.

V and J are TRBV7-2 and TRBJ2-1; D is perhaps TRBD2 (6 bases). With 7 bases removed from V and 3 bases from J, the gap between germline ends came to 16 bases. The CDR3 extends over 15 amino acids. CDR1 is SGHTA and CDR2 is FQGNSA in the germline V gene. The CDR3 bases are TGTGCCAGCACCCCAGGGACTGGCCGCTACAATGAGCAGTTCTTC. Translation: CASTPGTGRYNEQFF. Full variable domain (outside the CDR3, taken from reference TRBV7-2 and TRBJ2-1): GAGVSQSPSNKVTEKGKDVELRCDPISGHTALYWYRQSLGQGLEFLIYFQGNSAPDKSGLPSDRFSAERTGGSVSTLTIQRTQQEDSAVYLCASTPGTGRYNEQFFGPGTRLTVL.